The present T cell receptor beta chain was sequenced within a study of shared clonotypes between healthy human individuals. There are 15 residues in the CDR3. CDR1 and CDR2 (germline): SGHRS, YFSETQ. The V and J ends lost 0 bases and 5 bases respectively, with 15 bases between them. Both subsets, CD45RA+ naive and CD45RA-negative memory, were split from the CD4+ cells. Profiled with immunoSEQ multiplex PCR; TCRdb holds only in-frame clones, not every one. The sample yields over a million clones, around four fifths seen once. The TCR was taken from a man aged 18 to 29 in good health. Input material: memory CD4+ T cells sorted from blood. The subset denotes: CD45RA-negative fraction. V is TRBV5-1 and J is TRBJ2-7; D perhaps matches TRBD1 (6 bases). CDR3 loop: CASSLAVGTRDEQYF. CDR3 coding DNA: TGCGCCAGCAGCTTGGCAGTCGGGACACGGGACGAGCAGTACTTC.